The present entry profiles one T cell receptor beta chain with its context. Its antigen is unknown. The germline gives CDR1 MDHEN, CDR2 SYDVKM. The CDR3 runs 16 residues. With 8 bases removed from V and 2 bases from J, the gap between germline ends came to 16 bases. This record belongs to a study of PD-L1 blockade in urothelial cancer. Study in general: Males with bladder-origin urothelial cancer constituted about nine tenths of the roughly 29 patients. Findings of the study overall: Pretreatment TCR clonality in blood under the median foretold superior survival. Durable benefit was linked to greater 3-week expansion of tumor-associated blood clones.

Time point meaning: pretreatment peripheral blood. Generated by immunoSEQ multiplex PCR, the TCRdb table keeps only in-frame clones and is missing some. The sample lists approximately 86,000 clones; approximately 80% were seen once. The sample in question was PBMCs, obtained around atezolizumab (anti-PD-L1) treatment. This chain links TRBV28 with TRBJ2-6; D may be TRBD1 (6 bases). The TCR originated in a man between 40 and 49 years old with urothelial cancer. The chain's CDR3 is CASRWDTETGANVLTF. Here the CDR3 DNA reads TGTGCCAGCCGCTGGGACACAGAGACTGGGGCCAACGTCCTGACTTTC.